One and the same sample provided the 16 T cell receptor beta chains below, sequenced in a study of blood T cell repertoires in COVID-19. Assay used: immunoSEQ multiplex PCR; TCRdb lists only in-frame clones, some missing. The sample carries approximately 200,000 clones, about 83% recorded once. Specimen: peripheral blood. The receptors stem from a woman between 50 and 59 years old with acute or convalescent COVID-19.

A note on this clone: The sample has other DNA sequences that encode this CDR3 too. The chain couples TRBV28 to TRBJ1-2; 11 bases agree with TRBD1. Germline-derived CDR1 and CDR2 are MDHEN and SYDVKM. The V segment lost 2 bases and the J segment 8 bases; nucleotides outside the gene matches: 4. This CDR3 has 14 amino acids. The CDR3 loop reads CASSLGQGAGGYTF. Written as DNA, the CDR3 is TGTGCCAGCAGTTTAGGACAGGGGGCTGGCGGCTACACCTTC.

This chain links TRBV27 with TRBJ1-5, with D perhaps matching TRBD1 (5 bases). The length of the CDR3 is 15 residues. V lost 0 bases and J 6 bases, leaving 12 bases between the germline ends. The germline gives CDR1 MNHEY, CDR2 SMNVEV (reference sequence). In DNA form, the CDR3 reads TGTGCCAGCAGTTTATCCCCAGGGCTTGGTCAGCCCCAGCATTTT. Translation: CASSLSPGLGQPQHF.

This chain joins TRBV3-1 (or the pseudogene TRBV3-2) and TRBJ1-1, with 7 bases identical to TRBD1. V lost 4 bases to trimming and J lost 7 bases; unmatched junction nucleotides: 9. Germline CDR1 is LGHDT and CDR2 is YNNKEL (reference sequence). This CDR3 spans 14 amino acids. The chain's CDR3 is CASSPVRGLGEAFF. The CDR3 DNA reads TGTGCCAGCAGCCCCGTTAGGGGGCTTGGTGAAGCTTTCTTT.

The rearrangement uses TRBV18 and TRBJ1-3; TRBD1 agrees at 9 bases. V lost 0 bases and J lost 3; bases outside the gene matches: 9. This CDR3 has 18 amino acids. From germline, CDR1 is KGHSH and CDR2 LQKENI. In DNA, the CDR3 is TGTGCCAGCTCACCACCGGGGACAGGGAGAAGAAGTGGAAACACCATATATTTT. Translating it yields CASSPPGTGRRSGNTIYF.

The chain links TRBV9 to TRBJ2-1; the match to TRBD2 covers 9 bases. Germline V gene data show CDR1 as SGDLS and CDR2 as YYNGEE. The length of the CDR3 is 17 residues. Trimming took 0 bases from V and 5 from J; bases not matched to a gene: 9. The CDR3 DNA is TGTGCCAGCAGCGTAGGTGGGGTGATAGCGGGGGACAATGAGCAGTTCTTC. Translated: CASSVGGVIAGDNEQFF.

V is TRBV5-6 and J is TRBJ2-4; 8 bases are a match to TRBD2. V gave up 0 bases and J gave up 9 bases; unmatched junction bases: 5. CDR1 is SGHDT and CDR2 is YYEEEE in the germline V gene. The CDR3 length is 14 residues. The CDR3: CASSLVGLVGIQYF. The CDR3 nucleotides are TGTGCCAGCAGCTTGGTGGGACTAGTAGGCATTCAGTACTTC.

This chain links TRBV6-5 with TRBJ1-2; possible D gene TRBD1, 5 bases. CDR3 length: 15 residues. V was trimmed by 2 bases and J by 5 bases, leaving 15 bases between them. CDR1 MNHEY and CDR2 SVGAGI come from the germline V gene. The CDR3 spells CASSYREAGLYGYTF. Written as DNA, the CDR3 is TGTGCCAGCAGTTACCGCGAGGCGGGACTTTATGGCTACACCTTC.

This clone was observed a handful of times. The genes are TRBV7-2 and TRBJ1-2; TRBD1 aligns across 9 bases. The CDR3 has 15 amino acids. With V trimmed by 5 bases and J by 4 bases, 8 bases remained unmatched. Germline CDR1 is SGHTA and CDR2 is FQGNSA. The CDR3: CASSLKTGGSYGYTF. For the CDR3, the DNA is TGTGCCAGCAGCCTGAAGACAGGGGGAAGCTATGGCTACACCTTC.

The chain carries TRBV19 and TRBJ2-2, with a possible D match to TRBD2 (5 bases). V lost 10 bases and J 3 bases, leaving 21 bases between the germline ends. This CDR3 contains 16 residues. Germline loops: CDR1 LNHDA, CDR2 SQIVND (reference sequence). CDR3 DNA: TGTGCCACCCGGTTGGCGTCGCGGCGGGACACCGGGGAGCTGTTTTTT. Encoded protein: CATRLASRRDTGELFF.

The chain recombines TRBV19 with TRBJ1-5; no reliable D call. There are 13 residues in the CDR3. Trimming left V 4 bases short and J 5 bases short, with 9 bases between. Germline CDR1 and CDR2: LNHDA and SQIVND (reference sequence). The CDR3 DNA is TGTGCCAGTAGTAATCAGATTGATCAGCCCCAGCATTTT. This encodes CASSNQIDQPQHF.

Only a few counts were recorded for this clone. The gene calls are TRBV20-1 and TRBJ2-7; D unresolved. Trimming pared 3 bases from V and 6 bases from J, leaving 9 bases between. The CDR3 contains 11 residues. Germline-derived CDR1 and CDR2 are DFQATT and SNEGSKA (reference sequence). DNA of the CDR3: TGCAGTGCTAGCCCCCGTGTCGAGCAGTACTTC. It is translated as CSASPRVEQYF.

This sequence joins TRBV5-8 and TRBJ1-6, with 8 positions matching TRBD1. CDR3 length: 13 residues. V was clipped by 4 bases and J by 14 bases; unmatched bases: 8. Germline CDR1 reads SGHTS; CDR2 reads YDEGEE. The CDR3 sequence is CASSPGQGSSLHF. The DNA of the CDR3 is TGTGCCAGCAGCCCCGGACAGGGTTCCTCCCTCCACTTT.

The chain is built from TRBV28 and TRBJ2-1; the match to TRBD2 covers 7 bases. Losses at the gene ends were 4 bases for V and 1 base for J; bases not matched to a gene: 7. In germline, CDR1 is MDHEN, CDR2 SYDVKM. The CDR3 is 16 residues long. The CDR3 protein is CASSSPPAGSYNEQFF. DNA of the CDR3: TGTGCCAGCAGTTCCCCCCCAGCGGGGTCCTACAATGAGCAGTTCTTC.

V gene TRBV5-1 combines with J gene TRBJ2-1, with TRBD1 identical over 9 bases. Unmatched junction bases numbered 6, after V lost 1 base and J lost 4 bases. Germline V CDR1 and CDR2: SGHRS, YFSETQ. CDR3 length: 16 residues. CDR3 in amino acids: CASSLSRDRVYNEQFF. CDR3 sequence (DNA): TGCGCCAGCAGCTTGTCGCGGGACAGGGTTTACAATGAGCAGTTCTTC.

J is TRBJ2-2 and V is TRBV15; D gene unclear. V was cut by 0 bases and J by 0 bases, with 8 bases left in between. This CDR3 has 16 residues. CDR1 is LNHNV, CDR2 YYDKDF, per germline (reference sequence). The DNA for the CDR3 is TGTGCCACCAGCAGAGATCCCGTATCGAACACCGGGGAGCTGTTTTTT. It encodes CATSRDPVSNTGELFF. The whole variable domain, filled in from reference TRBV15 and TRBJ2-2, reads DAMVIQNPRYQVTQFGKPVTLSCSQTLNHNVMYWYQQKSSQAPKLLFHYYDKDFNNEADTPDNFQSRRPNTSFCFLDIRSPGLGDTAMYLCATSRDPVSNTGELFFGEGSRLTVL.

The chain uses TRBV6-4 and TRBJ2-2; a weak D match, TRBD2 (6 bases). CDR1 and CDR2 (germline): MRHNA, SNTAGT. V was trimmed by 4 bases and J by 6 bases, leaving 9 bases between them. This CDR3 is built from 13 residues. CDR3 protein: CASSATSSGELFF. The CDR3, as DNA: TGTGCCAGCAGTGCTACTAGCTCCGGGGAGCTGTTTTTT.